This T cell receptor (beta chain) was captured in a study of blood T cell repertoires in COVID-19 (dated by TCRdb to 2020 to 2021). For context, the study as a whole: Collaborator samples came from the United States, Italy and Spain and covered acute and convalescent phases of COVID-19. The material from the prospective study consisted of cDNA or gDNA derived from T cells, B-cell-depleted T cells, or PBMCs. Subjects who had been exposed to COVID-19, were actively infected with it, or had recovered from it provided the deeply sampled blood TCRbeta repertoires that made up the dataset. The repertoires were made available in a free public database intended to serve as a resource for research on the immune response to SARS-CoV-2. The samples were drawn from two sources: the first 160 participants of the ongoing ImmuneRACE study, and fewer than 1,500 subjects contributed by 6 global collaborators. Nearly every sample came with metadata listing a de-identified subject ID, COVID-19 status, age in years and sex. HLA class I and class II types, where available, came from metadata supplied by the sample provider rather than from assay-based typing. The investigation overall reported the following: How much clinical and demographic metadata was included differed by source and by participant, and the metadata was provided uncurated.

TCRbeta CDR3 regions were amplified from genomic DNA by means of the immunoSEQ Assay, a bias-controlled multiplex PCR. In the paper's pipeline: The number of nucleated cells in each sample was estimated from the amplification of reference gene primers within the assay. To quantify the absolute abundance of each unique TCRbeta CDR3 rearrangement, sequence reads were collapsed and filtered. For each sample, productive Simpson clonality was calculated as the square root of Simpson's diversity index across productive rearrangements. Drawn from immuneACCESS, this table holds only the in-frame rearrangements with V and J called that TCRdb kept. Clones are partly lost; checked studies trace under half to an unresolved V gene and leave the rest unexplained. V and J calls plus clone size are reproduced from that table; the DNA served to infer D and trimming. The sample has some 77,000 clones on record, just under 85% of them singletons. The ten largest clones add up to approximately 28% of the sample.

Each collaborating institution followed its own protocols to collect whole blood in K2EDTA tubes. For TCRbeta analysis, collaborators shipped samples in one of three forms: frozen whole blood, isolated PBMCs, or DNA extracted from either of those sample types. From V the trimming removes 4 bases and from J it removes 1 base, while the gene matches leave 9 bases of the junction unaccounted for. From a lookup of the germline V gene, CDR1 and CDR2 are SGHRS and YFSETQ. Spanning cysteine to phenylalanine, the CDR3 consists of 17 amino acids. The entry retains the CDR3 DNA only, 51 bases that are in frame from base 1. Only one count was recorded for this clone. The antigen it binds to is not known. No much larger clone is present one base from it, and per-base qualities are unavailable.

Material for sequencing was peripheral blood. The source is a man in his 70s with acute or convalescent COVID-19. The chain joins TRBV5-1 to TRBJ2-2; 8 of the junction bases match TRBD1. The CDR3 protein sequence reads: CASSVRKTGVNTGELFF. Read as DNA, the sequence is TGCGCCAGCAGCGTCAGGAAGACAGGGGTGAACACCGGGGAGCTGTTTTTT.